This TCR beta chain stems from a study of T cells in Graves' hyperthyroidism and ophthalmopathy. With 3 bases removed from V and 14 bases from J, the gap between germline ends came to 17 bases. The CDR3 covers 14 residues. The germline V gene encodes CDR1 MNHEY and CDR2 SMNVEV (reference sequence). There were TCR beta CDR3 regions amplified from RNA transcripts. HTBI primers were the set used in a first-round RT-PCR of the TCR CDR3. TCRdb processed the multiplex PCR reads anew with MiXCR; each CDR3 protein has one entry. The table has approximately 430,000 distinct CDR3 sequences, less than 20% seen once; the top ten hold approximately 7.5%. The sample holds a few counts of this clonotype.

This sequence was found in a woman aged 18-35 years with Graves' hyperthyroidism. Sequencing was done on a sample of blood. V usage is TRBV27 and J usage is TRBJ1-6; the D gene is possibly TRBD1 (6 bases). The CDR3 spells CASSLHDRSEALHF. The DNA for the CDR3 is TGTGCCAGCAGTTTGCACGACAGGTCGGAGGCCCTCCACTTT.